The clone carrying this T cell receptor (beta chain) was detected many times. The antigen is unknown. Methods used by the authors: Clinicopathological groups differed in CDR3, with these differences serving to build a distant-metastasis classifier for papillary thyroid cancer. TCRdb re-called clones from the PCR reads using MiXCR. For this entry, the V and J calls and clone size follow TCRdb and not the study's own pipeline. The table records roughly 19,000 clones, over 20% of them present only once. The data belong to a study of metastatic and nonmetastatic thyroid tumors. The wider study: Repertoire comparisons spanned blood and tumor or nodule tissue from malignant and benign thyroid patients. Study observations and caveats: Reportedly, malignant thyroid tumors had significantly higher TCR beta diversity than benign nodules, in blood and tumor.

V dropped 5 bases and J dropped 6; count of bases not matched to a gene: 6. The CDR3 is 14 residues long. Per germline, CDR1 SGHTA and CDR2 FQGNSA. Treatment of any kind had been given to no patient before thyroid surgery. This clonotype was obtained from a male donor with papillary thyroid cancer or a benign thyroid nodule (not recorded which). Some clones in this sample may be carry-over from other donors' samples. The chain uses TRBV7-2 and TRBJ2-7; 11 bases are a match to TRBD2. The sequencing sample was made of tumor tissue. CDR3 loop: CASSALAGDSEQYF. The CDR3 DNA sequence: TGTGCCAGCAGCGCACTAGCGGGAGATTCCGAGCAGTACTTC.